This T cell receptor beta chain was recovered during a study of identical twins. This CDR3 is built from 17 residues. Germline CDR1 SGHRS, CDR2 YFSETQ. V lost 0 bases and J lost 1, with 17 bases in between. This clonotype was counted ten times or more. TCRdb re-analysed the 5' RACE reads in MiXCR, keeping a single row per CDR3 protein. The repertoire holds under 350,000 distinct CDR3 sequences, with 7.5% to 9.5% as singletons. These data were also reused for a study on yellow fever vaccine responses in identical twins.

This clonotype was sampled from a young woman in good health. The genes are TRBV5-1 and TRBJ2-7; tentatively, D is TRBD1 (8 bases). The sample taken for sequencing was CD8+ T cells sorted from blood. CDR3 protein: CASSLAGSGTGSYEQYF. Here the CDR3 DNA reads TGCGCCAGCAGCTTGGCCGGGAGCGGGACAGGATCCTACGAGCAGTACTTC.